Listed here are 19 T cell receptor beta chains from one sample, sequenced in a study of T cells in Graves' hyperthyroidism and ophthalmopathy (dated by TCRdb to between 2019 and 2020). Receptors were amplified or captured by multiplex PCR. Sequencing was carried out with an Illumina HiSeq 2000. The TCR beta CDR3 regions were amplified from the RNA transcripts. The TCR CDR3 was subjected to a first round of RT-PCR using the HTBI primer set and the Qiagen OneStep RT-PCR kit. TCRdb trimmed public reads at Q25 via fastp, called clones via MiXCR and kept in-frame beta chains. Identical CDR3 protein sequences are pooled into one entry, listed with their most common genes and DNA. The sample table records roughly 630,000 distinct CDR3 sequences; around a sixth of these occur just once. Around 7.5% of the sample lies in the top ten. Input material: blood. These receptors originate from a young woman with Graves' hyperthyroidism.

In this sample, this clonotype turned up a few times. This sequence joins TRBV30 and TRBJ2-7, with D hard to call. The CDR3 loop spans 13 amino acids. Germline CDR1 GTSNPN, CDR2 SVGIG (reference sequence). Trimming cost V 3 bases and J 3 bases, with 12 bases left between them. The CDR3 is CAWRPGLHYEQYF. The CDR3 coding sequence is TGTGCCTGGAGACCCGGGCTCCACTACGAGCAGTACTTC.

This chain uses TRBV5-1 with TRBJ2-1, with 8 nucleotides matching TRBD1. The CDR3 is 17 residues long. Germline-derived CDR1 and CDR2 are SGHRS and YFSETQ. The trim removed 3 bases at V and 0 bases at J, leaving 8 bases unmatched. CDR3 bases: TGCGCCAGCAGCTCGAGGACAGGGAAGGTCTCCTACAATGAGCAGTTCTTC. This encodes CASSSRTGKVSYNEQFF.

The chain is built from TRBV9 and TRBJ2-3, with TRBD2 matching 7 bases. V lost 0 bases, J lost 7 bases, and 11 bases stayed unmatched. The length of the CDR3 is 16 residues. Germline assignment: CDR1 SGDLS and CDR2 YYNGEE. CDR3 in DNA: TGTGCCAGCAGCGTAGCCTCTAAGGGAGGGCTAAATACGCAGTATTTT. This translates into CASSVASKGGLNTQYF.

This clonotype has ten or more counts. The chain uses TRBV5-8 and TRBJ2-1, with 8 bases fitting TRBD2. The trim removed 0 bases at V and 7 bases at J, leaving 6 bases unmatched. CDR1 and CDR2 (germline): SGHTS, YDEGEE. The CDR3 loop spans 15 amino acids. The CDR3 sequence is CASSLARTSRNEQFF. The CDR3 DNA reads as TGTGCCAGCAGCTTGGCCAGGACTAGCAGGAATGAGCAGTTCTTC.

V is TRBV7-8 and J is TRBJ2-3; no reliable D call. Germline V gene data show CDR1 as SGHVS and CDR2 as FQNEAQ. The CDR3 has 15 residues. With 5 bases removed from V and 5 bases from J, the gap between germline ends came to 17 bases. CDR3 DNA: TGTGCCAGCAGCGACACAGAGGCACGAGGAGATACGCAGTATTTT. This gives the protein CASSDTEARGDTQYF. The full variable domain, in which reference TRBV7-8 and TRBJ2-3 provide the parts outside the CDR3, is GAGVSQSPRYKVAKRGQDVALRCDPISGHVSLFWYQQALGQGPEFLTYFQNEAQLDKSGLPSDRFFAERPEGSVSTLKIQRTQQEDSAVYLCASSDTEARGDTQYFGPGTRLTVL.

In its sample, this clonotype was seen many times. This chain uses TRBV5-1 with TRBJ2-7; D remains unclear. Germline values: CDR1 SGHRS, CDR2 YFSETQ. The CDR3 covers 15 residues. Trimming took off 0 bases at V and 3 bases at J, with 13 bases between the two ends. The CDR3 loop is CASSLEGDSHYEQYF. DNA of the CDR3: TGCGCCAGCAGCTTGGAAGGAGACTCGCACTACGAGCAGTACTTC. Filled out from reference TRBV5-1 and TRBJ2-7, the complete variable domain reads KAGVTQTPRYLIKTRGQQVTLSCSPISGHRSVSWYQQTPGQGLQFLFEYFSETQRNKGNFPGRFSGRQFSNSRSEMNVSTLELGDSALYLCASSLEGDSHYEQYFGPGTRLTVT.

This clonotype was found a few times. This chain links TRBV2 with TRBJ1-6; TRBD1 matches at 7 bases. There are 15 residues in the CDR3. J gave up 7 bases and V 5 bases, and 8 bases lay outside the gene matches. Per the germline V gene, CDR1 is SNHLY and CDR2 is FYNNEI. The CDR3 DNA is TGTGCCAGCAGTACGGGACAGAGTGGGAATTCACCCCTCCACTTT. This sequence encodes CASSTGQSGNSPLHF.

There are a few counts of this clonotype. The V and J genes are TRBV10-3 and TRBJ1-1; weak D call: TRBD1 (6 bases). Trimming took off 11 bases at V and 2 bases at J, with 15 bases between the two ends. The CDR3 extends over 13 amino acids. Germline lookup yields CDR1 ENHRY and CDR2 SYGVKD. CDR3 amino acids: CAGGAGLNTEAFF. The CDR3 DNA follows: TGTGCCGGGGGGGCGGGACTCAACACTGAAGCTTTCTTT.

The chain joins TRBV7-9 to TRBJ2-1; D remains unclear. With 7 bases removed from V and 8 bases from J, the gap between germline ends came to 12 bases. The CDR3 is made up of 12 amino acids. Germline V gene data show CDR1 as SEHNR and CDR2 as FQNEAQ (reference sequence). The CDR3 nucleotides are TGTGCCAGCAAAAGGCGGCAGGATGAGCAGTTCTTC. Amino acids: CASKRRQDEQFF.

The chain carries TRBV14 and TRBJ1-1; perhaps TRBD1 as D (5 bases). CDR1 SGHDN and CDR2 FVKESK come from the germline V gene. Trimming took off 4 bases at V and 3 bases at J, with 18 bases between the two ends. This CDR3 is 16 amino acids long. CDR3 sequence: CASSRWGVGGDTEAFF. As DNA, the CDR3 is TGTGCCAGCAGCCGATGGGGGGTCGGCGGGGACACTGAAGCTTTCTTT.

The table lists this clonotype with many counts. The V and J genes are TRBV18 and TRBJ2-3; possible D gene TRBD2, 6 bases. Trimming cost V 0 bases and J 0 bases, with 7 bases left between them. Germline loops: CDR1 KGHSH, CDR2 LQKENI. The CDR3 loop spans 15 amino acids. The CDR3 DNA reads as TGTGCCAGCTCACCACCAGCGGGCAGCACAGATACGCAGTATTTT. Amino acid sequence: CASSPPAGSTDTQYF.

Many counts were recorded for this clonotype. The chain employs TRBV11-1 and TRBJ1-4; D may be TRBD1 (5 bases). The CDR3 has 16 amino acids. The V end was cut by 5 bases, the J end by 0 bases, with 13 bases between. Germline CDR1 is SGHAT and CDR2 is FQDESV (reference sequence). The CDR3 sequence is CASSKNRGSTNEKLFF. The CDR3, as DNA: TGTGCCAGCAGCAAAAACCGGGGGTCAACTAATGAAAAACTGTTTTTT.

As for this clonotype: Since a much larger clone is just one base distant, this may be a read error. The chain links TRBV11-2 to TRBJ1-4; 7 bases are shared with TRBD1. This CDR3 has 17 amino acids. Germline CDR1 and CDR2: SGHAT and FQNNGV. The CDR3, as DNA: TGTGCCAGCAGCTTAGATCAACGGACAGGATCTAATGAAAAACTGTCTTTT. This translates into CASSLDQRTGSNEKLSF.

This clonotype was seen repeatedly, ten times or more. The rearrangement uses TRBV6-5 and TRBJ2-7; 8 bases match TRBD2. V lost 0 bases and J lost 2; bases outside the gene matches: 6. Germline V gene lookup returns CDR1 MNHEY and CDR2 SVGAGI. This CDR3 contains 16 residues. CDR3 nucleotides: TGTGCCAGCAGTTACTCGTATAGCGGGGTGCCCTACGAGCAGTACTTC. Protein: CASSYSYSGVPYEQYF.

Only a few counts were recorded for this clonotype. V is TRBV18 and J is TRBJ2-1; 9 nucleotides line up with TRBD2. The trim removed 4 bases at V and 6 bases at J, leaving 10 bases unmatched. The CDR3 is made up of 16 amino acids. Germline V gives CDR1 KGHSH, CDR2 LQKENI. The CDR3, as DNA: TGTGCCAGCTCACTTATTAGCGGGAGCCTTCCCAATGAGCAGTTCTTC. Its translation: CASSLISGSLPNEQFF. The variable domain in full, completed from reference TRBV18 and TRBJ2-1, reads NAGVMQNPRHLVRRRGQEARLRCSPMKGHSHVYWYRQLPEEGLKFMVYLQKENIIDESGMPKERFSAEFPKEGPSILRIQQVVRGDSAAYFCASSLISGSLPNEQFFGPGTRLTVL.

This clonotype came up many times. The chain uses TRBV20-1 and TRBJ2-5, with a possible D match to TRBD2 (6 bases). CDR3 length: 12 residues. Germline V gene sequence: CDR1 DFQATT, CDR2 SNEGSKA (reference sequence). The V and J ends lost 5 bases and 5 bases respectively, with 12 bases between them. The CDR3 coding sequence is TGCAGTGCTTGGGGGGAACGGGAGACCCAGTACTTC. Its translation is CSAWGERETQYF.

This chain joins TRBV18 and TRBJ1-4; 8 bases align to TRBD1. V dropped 3 bases and J dropped 10; count of bases not matched to a gene: 13. The CDR3 consists of 16 residues. The germline CDR1 and CDR2 sequences are KGHSH and LQKENI. This chain's CDR3 is CASSPRGTGARGKLFF. CDR3 DNA sequence: TGTGCCAGCTCACCCCGAGGGACAGGCGCCCGAGGAAAACTGTTTTTT.

This clonotype has just a few counts. This chain joins TRBV29-1 and TRBJ1-2, with unresolved D. This CDR3 contains 11 residues. V was clipped by 3 bases and J by 7 bases, with 9 bases between them. The germline V gene has CDR1 SQVTM and CDR2 ANQGSEA. The chain's CDR3 is CSVDTPFGYTF. The CDR3 DNA follows: TGCAGCGTTGACACCCCCTTTGGCTACACCTTC.

This clonotype has ten or more counts. The chain employs TRBV2 and TRBJ2-1; 12 bases match TRBD2. The CDR3 extends over 15 amino acids. From germline, CDR1 is SNHLY and CDR2 FYNNEI. Unmatched junction bases numbered 9, after V lost 6 bases and J lost 9 bases. The CDR3 loop reads CASSSLAGGGSEQFF. The CDR3 DNA is TGTGCCAGCAGCTCACTAGCGGGAGGCGGTAGTGAGCAGTTCTTC.